This TCR beta chain was captured by sequencing in a study of cytomegalovirus exposure and HLA in healthy donors. Both 60 Vbeta primers and 13 Jbeta primers went into the PCR. Under the authors' procedure: Later, roughly 77 million unique TCR beta chains were counted in an analysis, and roughly 10 million of them were shared. Clones were sequenced by immunoSEQ multiplex PCR, and TCRdb holds only the in-frame ones, with some missing. The V and J calls and clone size come from that table; D and trimming were worked out from the DNA. Among about 190,000 clones, over 60% were seen once, and the ten largest hold roughly 2%. Germline CDR1 is LGHNA and CDR2 is YNFKEQ. This CDR3 has 15 amino acids. The V segment lost 0 bases and the J segment 4 bases; nucleotides outside the gene matches: 3. Worth noting for this clone: The antigen remains unidentified.

Broader study findings: About 90% or about 30% of the time was how often most TCR beta V segments were productive, according to an earlier analysis.

This chain joins TRBV4-2 and TRBJ1-3; 7 nucleotides agree with TRBD1. Sequencing input: PBMCs. This TCR derives from a woman in her thirties in good health and CMV-seropositive. CDR3 bases: TGTGCCAGCAGCCAAGATAGGGGGCCCGGAAACACCATATATTTT. The encoded protein is CASSQDRGPGNTIYF.